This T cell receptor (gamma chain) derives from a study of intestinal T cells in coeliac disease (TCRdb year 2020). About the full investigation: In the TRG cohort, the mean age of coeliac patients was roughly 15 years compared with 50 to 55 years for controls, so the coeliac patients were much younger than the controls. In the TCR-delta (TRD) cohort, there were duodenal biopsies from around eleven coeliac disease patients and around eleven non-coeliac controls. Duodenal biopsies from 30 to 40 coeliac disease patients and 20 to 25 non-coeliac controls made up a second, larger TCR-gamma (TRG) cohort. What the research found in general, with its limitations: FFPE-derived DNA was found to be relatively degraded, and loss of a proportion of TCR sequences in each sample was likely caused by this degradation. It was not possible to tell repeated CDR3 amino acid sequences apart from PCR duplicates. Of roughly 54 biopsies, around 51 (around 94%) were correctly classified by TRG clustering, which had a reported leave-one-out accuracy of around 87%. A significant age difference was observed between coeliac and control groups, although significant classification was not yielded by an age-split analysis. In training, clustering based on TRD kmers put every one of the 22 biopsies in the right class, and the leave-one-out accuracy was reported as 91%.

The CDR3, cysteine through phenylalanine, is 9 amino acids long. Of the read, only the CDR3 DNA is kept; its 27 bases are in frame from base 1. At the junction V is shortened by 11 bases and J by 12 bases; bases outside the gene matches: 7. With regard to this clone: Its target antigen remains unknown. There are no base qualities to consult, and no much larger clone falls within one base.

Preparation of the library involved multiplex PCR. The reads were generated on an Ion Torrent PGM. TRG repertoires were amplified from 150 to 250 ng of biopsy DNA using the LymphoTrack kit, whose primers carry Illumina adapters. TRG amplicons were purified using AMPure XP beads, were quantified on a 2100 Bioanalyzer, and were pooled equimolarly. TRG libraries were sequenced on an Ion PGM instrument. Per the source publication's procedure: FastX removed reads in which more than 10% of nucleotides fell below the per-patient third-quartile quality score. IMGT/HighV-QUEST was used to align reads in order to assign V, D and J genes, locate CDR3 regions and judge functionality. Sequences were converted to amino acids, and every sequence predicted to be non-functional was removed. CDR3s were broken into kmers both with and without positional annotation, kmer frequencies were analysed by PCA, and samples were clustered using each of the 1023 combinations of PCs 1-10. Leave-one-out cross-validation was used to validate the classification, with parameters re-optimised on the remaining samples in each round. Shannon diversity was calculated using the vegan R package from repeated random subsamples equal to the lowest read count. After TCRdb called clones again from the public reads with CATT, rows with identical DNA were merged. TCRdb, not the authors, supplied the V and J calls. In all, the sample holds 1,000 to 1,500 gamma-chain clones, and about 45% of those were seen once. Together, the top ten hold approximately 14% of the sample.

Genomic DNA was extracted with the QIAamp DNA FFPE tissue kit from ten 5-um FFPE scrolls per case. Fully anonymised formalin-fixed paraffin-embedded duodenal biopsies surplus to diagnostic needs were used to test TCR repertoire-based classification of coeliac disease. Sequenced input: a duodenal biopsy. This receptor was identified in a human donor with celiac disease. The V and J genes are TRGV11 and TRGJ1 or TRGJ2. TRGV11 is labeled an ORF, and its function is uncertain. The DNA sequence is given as TGTGCCTGCTCGGCGGGGAAACTCTTT. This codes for CACSAGKLF.